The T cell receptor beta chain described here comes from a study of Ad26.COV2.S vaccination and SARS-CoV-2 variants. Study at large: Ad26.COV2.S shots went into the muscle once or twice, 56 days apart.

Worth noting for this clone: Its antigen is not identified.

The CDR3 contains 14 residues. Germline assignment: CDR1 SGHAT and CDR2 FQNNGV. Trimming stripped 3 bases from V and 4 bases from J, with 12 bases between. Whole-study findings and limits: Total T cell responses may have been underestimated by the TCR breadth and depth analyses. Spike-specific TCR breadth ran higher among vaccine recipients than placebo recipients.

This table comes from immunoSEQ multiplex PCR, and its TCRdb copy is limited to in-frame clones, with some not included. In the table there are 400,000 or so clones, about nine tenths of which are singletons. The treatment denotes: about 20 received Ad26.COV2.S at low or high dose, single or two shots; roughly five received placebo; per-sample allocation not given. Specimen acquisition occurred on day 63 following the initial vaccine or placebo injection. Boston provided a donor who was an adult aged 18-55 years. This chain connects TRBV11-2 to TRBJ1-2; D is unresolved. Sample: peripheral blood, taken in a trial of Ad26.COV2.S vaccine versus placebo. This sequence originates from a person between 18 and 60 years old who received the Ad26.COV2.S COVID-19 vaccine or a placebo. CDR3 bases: TGTGCCAGCAGCTTCGCATTTGGGATCTATGGCTACACCTTC. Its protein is CASSFAFGIYGYTF.